These 25 T cell receptor beta chains were sequenced from one sample in a study of radiotherapy plus CTLA-4 blockade in lung cancer. Measured with immunoSEQ multiplex PCR; TCRdb has only the in-frame clones, and not every one. Among nearly 95,000 clones listed, around 84% were seen once. The sample was peripheral blood, taken from a patient treated with radiotherapy plus ipilimumab. The source of these receptors is a human donor with non-small cell lung cancer that progressed on radiotherapy plus ipilimumab.

The chain recombines TRBV7-3 with TRBJ2-2, with D possibly matching TRBD2 (5 bases). This CDR3 has 14 amino acids. Between the trimmed V and J ends, which lost 5 bases and 8 bases, there was a span of 15 bases. Germline values: CDR1 SGHTA, CDR2 FQGTGA. Here the CDR3 DNA reads TGTGCCAGCAGCCCCGCATTCCGGGGTGGGGAGCTGTTTTTT. This gives the protein CASSPAFRGGELFF.

The J gene is TRBJ1-5, the V gene TRBV19; TRBD1 is a possible D gene (6 bases). This CDR3 spans 15 amino acids. CDR1 is LNHDA, CDR2 SQIVND, per germline (reference sequence). Deletions cut 7 bases from V and 5 bases from J, with 18 bases between. CDR3 protein: CASTYRAGEHQPQHF. The CDR3 nucleotides are TGTGCCAGTACCTATCGGGCAGGGGAACATCAGCCCCAGCATTTT.

The V call is TRBV29-1, the J call TRBJ2-3; 9 bases are shared with TRBD1. The J segment lost 0 bases and the V segment lost 5 bases, leaving 6 bases of the junction unmatched. The CDR3 sequence is 15 residues long. In germline, CDR1 is SQVTM, CDR2 ANQGSEA. CDR3 region: CSVYEGQGSTDTQYF. The CDR3 DNA reads TGCAGCGTTTATGAAGGACAGGGGAGCACAGATACGCAGTATTTT.

This clone occurred a few times. The chain employs TRBV9 and TRBJ2-5, with a possible D match to TRBD1 (6 bases). V was trimmed by 4 bases and J by 4 bases, leaving 20 bases between them. The CDR3 consists of 16 residues. Germline values: CDR1 SGDLS, CDR2 YYNGEE. CDR3 bases: TGTGCCAGCAGCTACGACCCACAGGGTGGGCGAGAGACCCAGTACTTC. Amino acids: CASSYDPQGGRETQYF. Full variable domain (remainder filled in from reference TRBV9 and TRBJ2-5): DSGVTQTPKHLITATGQRVTLRCSPRSGDLSVYWYQQSLDQGLQFLIQYYNGEERAKGNILERFSAQQFPDLHSELNLSSLELGDSALYFCASSYDPQGGRETQYFGPGTRLLVL.

This clone was recorded only once. V is TRBV19 and J is TRBJ1-1; D may be TRBD1 (5 bases). The CDR3 totals 15 residues. Trimming took off 3 bases at V and 5 bases at J, with 16 bases between the two ends. Germline V gene lookup returns CDR1 LNHDA and CDR2 SQIVND (reference sequence). CDR3 protein: CASSISEAGWTEAFF. The CDR3 region has the DNA TGTGCCAGTAGTATCTCTGAGGCAGGGTGGACTGAAGCTTTCTTT.

The chain carries TRBV28 and TRBJ2-7; TRBD2 matches 8 bases. The CDR3 contains 14 residues. The V segment lost 4 bases and the J segment 6 bases; nucleotides outside the gene matches: 8. The germline CDR1 and CDR2 sequences are MDHEN and SYDVKM. CDR3 coding DNA: TGTGCCAGCAGTTCTAGCGGGTGGGTTCGCGAGCAGTACGTC. Protein product: CASSSSGWVREQYV.

This clone was seen only a few times. This sequence joins TRBV28 and TRBJ2-4; 9 bases agree with TRBD1. The CDR3 totals 13 residues. V shed 5 bases and J 16 bases; nucleotides not matched to a gene: 12. Germline assignment: CDR1 MDHEN and CDR2 SYDVKM. The CDR3 here is CASSLIQGAPDYF. CDR3 nucleotides: TGTGCCAGCAGTCTAATACAGGGGGCCCCTGATTACTTC.

The chain has TRBV7-9 and TRBJ1-1; 7 nucleotides line up with TRBD1. Germline assignment: CDR1 SEHNR and CDR2 FQNEAQ (reference sequence). With V trimmed by 2 bases and J by 3 bases, 6 bases remained unmatched. CDR3 length: 15 amino acids. CDR3 in DNA: TGTGCCAGCAGCTTACTGGGACAGAGAGACACTGAAGCTTTCTTT. Protein: CASSLLGQRDTEAFF.

The chain combines TRBV6-5 with TRBJ2-1; D gene unclear. Looked up from germline, CDR1 is MNHEY and CDR2 is SVGAGI. V was pared by 5 bases and J by 0 bases, with 5 bases between. The CDR3 runs to 13 residues. CDR3 region: CASSPSSYNEQFF. DNA for the CDR3: TGTGCCAGCAGTCCCAGCTCCTACAATGAGCAGTTCTTC.

This chain connects TRBV28 to TRBJ1-5; D unresolved. Germline CDR1 reads MDHEN; CDR2 reads SYDVKM. Trimming took 6 bases from V and 3 from J, leaving 12 bases between them. The CDR3 spans 14 residues. The CDR3 loop reads CASRDRIDNQPQHF. The DNA for the CDR3 is TGTGCCAGCAGGGACCGGATAGACAATCAGCCCCAGCATTTT.

About this clone itself: The same CDR3 arises from other DNA sequences in this sample as well. V usage is TRBV7-3 and J usage is TRBJ2-1; D is unclear. Germline CDR1 reads SGHTA; CDR2 reads FQGTGA. V lost 4 bases and J lost 7, with 8 bases in between. The CDR3 totals 12 residues. CDR3 region: CASSSGRNEQFF. The CDR3 region has the DNA TGTGCCAGCAGCTCTGGTAGAAATGAGCAGTTCTTC.

The genes are TRBV19 and TRBJ2-1; TRBD1 agrees at 7 bases. V shed 5 bases and J 10 bases; nucleotides not matched to a gene: 8. In germline, CDR1 is LNHDA, CDR2 SQIVND (reference sequence). This CDR3 spans 13 amino acids. The CDR3 protein is CASSAATGVEQFF. The CDR3 bases are TGTGCCAGTAGTGCGGCAACAGGGGTCGAGCAGTTCTTC.

V and J are TRBV4-1 and TRBJ2-2; 10 bases line up with TRBD2. Germline-derived CDR1 and CDR2 are MGHRA and YSYEKL. CDR3 length: 20 amino acids. Trimming took 6 bases from V and 0 from J; bases not matched to a gene: 16. As DNA, the CDR3 is TGCGCCAGCAGGGAAGGGCGGCTAGCGGGAGCGCGTGCGAACACCGGGGAGCTGTTTTTT. Its protein product is CASREGRLAGARANTGELFF.

A single count supports this clone. The chain links TRBV5-1 to TRBJ1-1, with no clear D. Germline V lookup: CDR1 SGHRS, CDR2 YFSETQ. V lost 3 bases to trimming and J lost 0 bases, with 9 bases between them. This CDR3 has 14 amino acids. The DNA of the CDR3 is TGCGCCAGCAGCTCCACCCCCATGAACACTGAAGCTTTCTTT. It is translated as CASSSTPMNTEAFF.

This chain joins TRBV11-3 and TRBJ2-1; D remains unclear. Trimming took off 5 bases at V and 3 bases at J, with 14 bases between the two ends. CDR3 length equals 15 residues. The germline gives CDR1 SGHNT, CDR2 YENEEA. CDR3 bases: TGTGCCAGCAGCGATGTTAGGTCCTACTACAATGAGCAGTTCTTC. Its protein product is CASSDVRSYYNEQFF.

The genes are TRBV30 and TRBJ2-2; 9 nucleotides match TRBD1. CDR1 is GTSNPN and CDR2 is SVGIG in the germline V gene (reference sequence). The CDR3 is 14 amino acids. V was clipped by 8 bases and J by 1 base; unmatched bases: 5. CDR3 sequence reads: CAVGDRVNTGELFF. CDR3 bases: TGTGCCGTTGGGGACAGGGTGAACACCGGGGAGCTGTTTTTT.

The chain carries TRBV30 and TRBJ2-5; 7 bases line up with TRBD1. Germline lookup yields CDR1 GTSNPN and CDR2 SVGIG (reference sequence). CDR3 length: 13 residues. With 1 base clipped from V and 4 bases from J, the junction kept 3 bases outside the gene matches. The chain's CDR3 is CAWSGTGAETQYF. DNA for the CDR3: TGTGCCTGGAGTGGGACAGGTGCAGAGACCCAGTACTTC.

The chain employs TRBV5-1 and TRBJ1-4, with D unclear. CDR1 is SGHRS and CDR2 is YFSETQ in the germline V gene. This CDR3 contains 15 residues. Between the trimmed V and J ends, which lost 0 bases and 4 bases, there was a span of 10 bases. The CDR3, as DNA: TGCGCCAGCAGCTTGGTGGCAAACCTTAATGAAAAACTGTTTTTT. It translates to CASSLVANLNEKLFF. Together with reference TRBV5-1 and TRBJ1-4, the CDR3 gives the full variable domain: KAGVTQTPRYLIKTRGQQVTLSCSPISGHRSVSWYQQTPGQGLQFLFEYFSETQRNKGNFPGRFSGRQFSNSRSEMNVSTLELGDSALYLCASSLVANLNEKLFFGSGTQLSVL.

The chain joins TRBV6-5 to TRBJ2-5; D uncertain. The CDR3 loop spans 12 amino acids. The V and J ends lost 5 bases and 5 bases respectively, with 9 bases between them. Germline V gene lookup returns CDR1 MNHEY and CDR2 SVGAGI. For the CDR3, the DNA is TGTGCCAGCAGTCCTCGTCGGGAGACCCAGTACTTC. Protein: CASSPRRETQYF.

The chain couples TRBV27 to TRBJ2-3; D gene uncertain. V was shortened by 2 bases and J by 0 bases, with 12 bases between the two germline ends. This CDR3 spans 16 amino acids. Looked up from germline, CDR1 is MNHEY and CDR2 is SMNVEV (reference sequence). The CDR3 protein is CASSLVGGTSTDTQYF. Here the CDR3 DNA reads TGTGCCAGCAGTTTAGTTGGCGGTACAAGCACAGATACGCAGTATTTT.

V usage is TRBV27 and J usage is TRBJ2-4; TRBD1 matches 7 bases. The V and J ends lost 4 bases and 10 bases, in that order; junction bases with no gene match: 10. Germline loops: CDR1 MNHEY, CDR2 SMNVEV (reference sequence). This CDR3 has 14 residues. The CDR3: CASSWYGDSKIQYF. In nucleotides, the CDR3 is TGTGCCAGCAGTTGGTATGGGGACAGTAAGATTCAGTACTTC.

This chain joins TRBV7-2 and TRBJ1-1; D is undetermined. Germline lookup yields CDR1 SGHTA and CDR2 FQGNSA. The CDR3 length is 13 residues. V lost 4 bases and J 7 bases, leaving 13 bases between the germline ends. The CDR3 sequence is CASSSSGSREAFF. CDR3 bases: TGTGCCAGCAGCTCATCCGGTTCACGTGAAGCTTTCTTT.

This clone has just a few counts. The rearrangement links TRBV19 to TRBJ1-1; weak D call: TRBD1 (5 bases). This CDR3 has 15 residues. The germline V gene encodes CDR1 LNHDA and CDR2 SQIVND (reference sequence). V was pared by 2 bases and J by 2 bases, with 12 bases between. The CDR3, as DNA: TGTGCCAGTAGTATATGGGCAGGGCTAAACACTGAAGCTTTCTTT. As protein: CASSIWAGLNTEAFF.

The chain employs TRBV2 and TRBJ1-1; 7 nucleotides align to TRBD1. There are 16 residues in the CDR3. V lost 4 bases and J lost 1; bases outside the gene matches: 9. The germline V gene encodes CDR1 SNHLY and CDR2 FYNNEI. CDR3 in amino acids: CASSGLGGRGNTEAFF. CDR3 coding DNA: TGTGCCAGCAGTGGTTTAGGGGGCCGAGGGAACACTGAAGCTTTCTTT.

V usage is TRBV28 and J usage is TRBJ2-1; TRBD2 matches at 9 bases. The CDR3 covers 16 residues. Germline V gene lookup returns CDR1 MDHEN and CDR2 SYDVKM. Trimming removed 6 bases from V and 0 bases from J; junction bases left unmatched: 6. CDR3 DNA: TGTGCCAGCAGGGGGCTAGCGGGGAGCTCCTACAATGAGCAGTTCTTC. It translates to CASRGLAGSSYNEQFF.